Listed below are T cell receptor beta chains from one sample, sequenced in a study of vaccination and CD4 T cells after COVID-19. TCRdb reanalysed the PCR reads using MiXCR and keeps one entry per CDR3 protein. The sample has thousands of distinct CDR3 sequences, roughly two thirds seen once. These receptors are not linked to any known antigen. Sequenced material: CD4+ T cells from blood, cultured in vitro. Every receptor here comes from a human donor who had recovered from COVID-19. Both conserved end residues are trimmed from each CDR3. The order of the fields is V gene, J gene, CDR3 protein.

TRBV7-2	TRBJ2-2	ASSSTANTGELF
TRBV24-1	TRBJ2-3	ATSSGQGRSTDTQY
TRBV28	TRBJ2-5	ASSFYRLVSQETQY
TRBV1	TRBJ2-1	TLAGGINEQF
TRBV6-5	TRBJ2-7	ASSYNKGYEQY
TRBV6-2/TRBV6-3	TRBJ2-7	ASSDGTGSSYEQY
TRBV6-2/TRBV6-3	TRBJ1-3	ASSYRPGQNSGNTIY
TRBV11-3	TRBJ2-3	ASTSRGGQGADTQY
TRBV5-1	TRBJ2-4	ASSTLTGGKNIQY
TRBV14	TRBJ2-3	ASSPRSPGGTDTQY